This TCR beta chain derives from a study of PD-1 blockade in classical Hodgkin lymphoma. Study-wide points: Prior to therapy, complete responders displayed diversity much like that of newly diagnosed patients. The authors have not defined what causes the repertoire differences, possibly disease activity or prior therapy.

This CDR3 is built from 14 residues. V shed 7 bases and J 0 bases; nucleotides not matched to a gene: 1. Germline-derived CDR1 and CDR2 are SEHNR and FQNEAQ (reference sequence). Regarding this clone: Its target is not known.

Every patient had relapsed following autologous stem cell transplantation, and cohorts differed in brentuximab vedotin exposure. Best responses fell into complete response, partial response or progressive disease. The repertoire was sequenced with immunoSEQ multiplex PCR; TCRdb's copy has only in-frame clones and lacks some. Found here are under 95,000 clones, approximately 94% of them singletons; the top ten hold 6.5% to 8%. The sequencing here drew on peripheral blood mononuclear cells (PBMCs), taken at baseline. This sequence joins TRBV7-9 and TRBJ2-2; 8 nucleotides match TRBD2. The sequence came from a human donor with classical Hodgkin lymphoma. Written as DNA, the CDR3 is TGTGCCAGCAAAGCGGGAGCGAACACCGGGGAGCTGTTTTTT. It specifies CASKAGANTGELFF.